This record covers a single T cell receptor (beta chain). Its antigen is as yet unknown. This sample stems from a study of vaccination and CD4 T cells after COVID-19. On the study more broadly: Convalescent participants consisted of six males and four females, two being Hispanic. General study findings and limits: Of the reactive clones in convalescent patients, a median about 90% showed up only post-vaccination. In convalescent patients, 304 of 307 vaccine-specific clones were mono-reactive for SARS-CoV-2 spike.

Cultured CD4+ T-cell DNA underwent Oncomine TCR Beta short-read sequencing. Investigators obtained genomic DNA by extraction from cultured CD4+ T cells. TCRdb re-called the PCR reads through MiXCR, storing one row per CDR3 protein. Among roughly 17,000 distinct CDR3 sequences, around 46% were seen once, and the ten largest hold roughly 6.1%. CDR3 length: 16 amino acids. Per the germline V gene, CDR1 is LNHDA and CDR2 is SQIVND (reference sequence). V was pared by 3 bases and J by 4 bases, with 10 bases of the junction left unmatched. Indicated treatment: approximately 10-day PBMC culture with coronavirus spike peptide pools or control peptides (ViraFEST assay).

The sequences come from CD4+ T cells from blood, cultured in vitro, collected before SARS-CoV-2 vaccination. The receptor was derived from a human donor who had recovered from COVID-19. V and J are TRBV19 and TRBJ2-3; TRBD1 agrees at 7 bases. CDR3 sequence (DNA): TGTGCCAGTAGTATCCGGAACAGGGGTATCCCAGATACGCAGTATTTT. As protein: CASSIRNRGIPDTQYF.